The entry below describes one T cell receptor beta chain. Using immunoSEQ multiplex PCR, the repertoire was profiled, and TCRdb retains in-frame clones only, with some absent. The sample lists roughly 43,000 clones; approximately 83% were seen once. The record originates from a study of blood T cell repertoires in COVID-19. V shed 5 bases and J shed 4 bases, with 12 bases lying between them. Germline V gene lookup returns CDR1 LNHDA and CDR2 SQIVND (reference sequence). The CDR3 is 15 residues long. Material for sequencing was peripheral blood. The TCR was taken from a human donor in a cohort sampled during active COVID-19. The donor label of this sample is uncertain. The rearrangement uses TRBV19 and TRBJ2-6; no reliable D call. CDR3 loop: CASSLQPSGANVLTF. For the CDR3, the DNA is TGTGCCAGTAGTTTACAGCCGTCGGGGGCCAACGTCCTGACTTTC.